These 6 T cell receptor beta chains were all obtained from the same sample, sequenced in a study of T cell responses to AZD1222 COVID-19 vaccine. Libraries were prepared by immunoSEQ multiplex PCR; TCRdb keeps only in-frame clonotypes and omits some of them. Of under 150,000 clones in the sample, around nine tenths were seen once. This specimen was peripheral blood, taken on day 0 of AZD1222 vaccination. The receptors originated from an adult in good health.

The chain combines TRBV5-6 with TRBJ1-5; a weak D match, TRBD1 (6 bases). V lost 1 base and J 0 bases, leaving 17 bases between the germline ends. Germline values: CDR1 SGHDT, CDR2 YYEEEE. The CDR3 is made up of 18 amino acids. The CDR3 coding sequence is TGTGCCAGCAGCTTGTCCACAGGGAGTTATAATAGCAATCAGCCCCAGCATTTT. Translated, it gives CASSLSTGSYNSNQPQHF. Drawing the rest from reference TRBV5-6 and TRBJ1-5, the complete variable domain is DAGVTQSPTHLIKTRGQQVTLRCSPKSGHDTVSWYQQALGQGPQFIFQYYEEEERQRGNFPDRFSGHQFPNYSSELNVNALLLGDSALYLCASSLSTGSYNSNQPQHFGDGTRLSIL.

This sequence joins TRBV10-3 and TRBJ1-1, with D perhaps TRBD1 (5 bases). Trimming removed 10 bases from V and 2 bases from J, with 8 bases in between. The germline CDR1 and CDR2 sequences are ENHRY and SYGVKD. The CDR3 is 11 amino acids. CDR3 DNA sequence: TGTGCCACCCAGGGCAACACTGAAGCTTTCTTT. Amino acids: CATQGNTEAFF.

The chain links TRBV30 to TRBJ1-1; 7 nucleotides line up with TRBD1. The V gene's germline CDR1 is GTSNPN and CDR2 SVGIG (reference sequence). The CDR3 runs 15 residues. V shed 0 bases, J shed 1 base, and the junction held 5 bases outside the gene matches. The CDR3 region is CAWSVARGRNTEAFF. CDR3 nucleotide sequence: TGTGCCTGGAGTGTAGCCAGGGGGAGGAACACTGAAGCTTTCTTT.

This chain links TRBV7-9 with TRBJ1-6; possibly TRBD1 for D (5 bases). Trimming took 5 bases from V and 10 from J, leaving 21 bases between them. The CDR3 contains 16 residues. CDR1 is SEHNR, CDR2 FQNEAQ, per germline (reference sequence). The CDR3 DNA reads as TGTGCCAGCAGCCCGGGACCTCGCCGAGAAGGGTCACCCCTCCACTTT. Its translation is CASSPGPRREGSPLHF.

The rearrangement links TRBV4-3 to TRBJ2-7; D perhaps matches TRBD2 (6 bases). Trimming took 0 bases from V and 1 from J, leaving 28 bases between them. CDR3 size: 21 residues. Germline values: CDR1 LGHNA, CDR2 YSLEER. The chain's CDR3 is CASSQEPLSRRGERASYEQYF. CDR3 sequence (DNA): TGCGCCAGCAGCCAAGAGCCGCTGTCCCGTCGCGGAGAGCGGGCTTCCTACGAGCAGTACTTC.

The chain carries TRBV6-5 and TRBJ2-3; D uncertain. Germline V gene data show CDR1 as MNHEY and CDR2 as SVGAGI. Trimming removed 7 bases at V and 0 bases at J, with 14 bases between. The CDR3 contains 15 residues. CDR3 region: CASTRTVPSTDTQYF. As DNA, the CDR3 is TGTGCCAGCACCCGGACCGTGCCCAGCACAGATACGCAGTATTTT.